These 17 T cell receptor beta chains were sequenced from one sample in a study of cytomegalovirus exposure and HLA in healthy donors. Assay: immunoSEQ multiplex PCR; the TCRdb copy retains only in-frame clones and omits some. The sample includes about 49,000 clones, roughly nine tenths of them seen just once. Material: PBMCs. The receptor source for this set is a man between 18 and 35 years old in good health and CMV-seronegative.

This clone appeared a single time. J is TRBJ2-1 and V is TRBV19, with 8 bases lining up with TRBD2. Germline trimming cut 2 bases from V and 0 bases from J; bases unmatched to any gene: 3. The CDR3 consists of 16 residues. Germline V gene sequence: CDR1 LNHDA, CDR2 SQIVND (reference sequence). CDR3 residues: CASSIFLAGSYNEQFF. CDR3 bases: TGTGCCAGTAGTATATTTCTAGCGGGCTCCTACAATGAGCAGTTCTTC.

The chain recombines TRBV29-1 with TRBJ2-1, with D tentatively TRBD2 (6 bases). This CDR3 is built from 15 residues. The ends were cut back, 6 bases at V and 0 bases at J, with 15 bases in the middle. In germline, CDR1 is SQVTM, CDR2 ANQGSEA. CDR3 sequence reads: CSVPKPGSSYNEQFF. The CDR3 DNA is TGCAGCGTCCCCAAGCCCGGGAGCTCCTACAATGAGCAGTTCTTC.

The CDR3 bases are TGTGCCAGCAGTCCCACGACAGGCGGCTACACCTTC. It yields the protein CASSPTTGGYTF. The chain combines TRBV6-5 with TRBJ1-2, with D maybe TRBD1 (6 bases). V dropped 5 bases and J dropped 8 bases, with 12 bases sitting between them. This CDR3 has 12 residues. CDR1 MNHEY and CDR2 SVGAGI come from the germline V gene.

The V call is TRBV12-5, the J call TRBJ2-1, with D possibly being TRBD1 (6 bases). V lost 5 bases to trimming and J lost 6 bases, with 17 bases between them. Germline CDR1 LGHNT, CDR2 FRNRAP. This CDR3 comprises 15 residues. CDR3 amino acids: CASGTSRDIPNEQFF. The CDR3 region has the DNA TGTGCTAGTGGTACAAGCCGGGACATTCCCAATGAGCAGTTCTTC.

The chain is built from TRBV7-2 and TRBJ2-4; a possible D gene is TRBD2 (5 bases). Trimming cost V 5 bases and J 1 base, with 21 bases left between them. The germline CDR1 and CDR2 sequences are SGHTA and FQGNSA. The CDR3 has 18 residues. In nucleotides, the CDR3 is TGTGCCAGCAGCCCTATGACGCCGGGATCGACCGCCAAAAACATTCAGTACTTC. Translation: CASSPMTPGSTAKNIQYF.

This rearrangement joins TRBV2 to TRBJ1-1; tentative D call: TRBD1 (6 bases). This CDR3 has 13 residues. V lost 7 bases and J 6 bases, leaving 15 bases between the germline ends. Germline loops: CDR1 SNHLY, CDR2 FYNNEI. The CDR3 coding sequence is TGTGCCAGCACCGAGGAGGGGGGGGCTGAAGCTTTCTTT. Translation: CASTEEGGAEAFF.

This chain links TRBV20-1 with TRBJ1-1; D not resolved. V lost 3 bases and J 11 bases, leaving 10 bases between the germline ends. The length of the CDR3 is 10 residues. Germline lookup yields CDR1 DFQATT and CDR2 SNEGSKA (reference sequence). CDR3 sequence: CSASGTRAFF. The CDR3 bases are TGCAGTGCTAGTGGTACTAGGGCTTTCTTT.

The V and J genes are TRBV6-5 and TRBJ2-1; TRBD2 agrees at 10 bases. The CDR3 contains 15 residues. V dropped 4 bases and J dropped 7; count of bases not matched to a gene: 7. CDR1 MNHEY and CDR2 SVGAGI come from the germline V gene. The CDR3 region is CASSFSLAGENEQFF. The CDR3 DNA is TGTGCCAGCAGTTTTTCCCTAGCGGGAGAGAATGAGCAGTTCTTC.

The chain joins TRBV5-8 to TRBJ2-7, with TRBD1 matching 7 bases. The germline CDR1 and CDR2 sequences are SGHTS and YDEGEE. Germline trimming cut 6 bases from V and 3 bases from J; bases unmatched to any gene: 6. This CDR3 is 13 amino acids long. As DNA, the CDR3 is TGTGCCAGCACCACGACAGGGCTCTACGAGCAGTACTTC. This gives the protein CASTTTGLYEQYF.

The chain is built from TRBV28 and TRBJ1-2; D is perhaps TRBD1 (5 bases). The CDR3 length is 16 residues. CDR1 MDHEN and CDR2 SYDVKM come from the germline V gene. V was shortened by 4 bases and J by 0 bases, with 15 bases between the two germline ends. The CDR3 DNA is TGTGCCAGCAGTTCCGTGGGGAGGGGAACTAACTATGGCTACACCTTC. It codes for CASSSVGRGTNYGYTF.

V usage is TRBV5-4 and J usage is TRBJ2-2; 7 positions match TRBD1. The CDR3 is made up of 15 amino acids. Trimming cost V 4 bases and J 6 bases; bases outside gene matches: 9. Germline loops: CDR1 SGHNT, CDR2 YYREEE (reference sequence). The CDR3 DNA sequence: TGTGCCAGCAGCAAGGACAGGCCGAGACCCGGGGAGCTGTTTTTT. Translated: CASSKDRPRPGELFF.

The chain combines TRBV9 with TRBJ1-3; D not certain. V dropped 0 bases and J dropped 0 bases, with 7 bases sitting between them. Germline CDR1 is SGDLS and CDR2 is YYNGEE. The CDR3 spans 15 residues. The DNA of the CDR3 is TGTGCCAGCAGCGTAGCGCCAGGCTCTGGAAACACCATATATTTT. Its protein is CASSVAPGSGNTIYF.

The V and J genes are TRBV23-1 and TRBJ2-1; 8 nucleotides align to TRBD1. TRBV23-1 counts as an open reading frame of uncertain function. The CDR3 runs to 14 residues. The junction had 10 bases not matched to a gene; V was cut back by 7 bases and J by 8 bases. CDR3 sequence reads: CASMRDRYFHEQFF. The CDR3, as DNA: TGCGCCAGCATGAGGGACAGGTATTTCCATGAGCAGTTCTTC.

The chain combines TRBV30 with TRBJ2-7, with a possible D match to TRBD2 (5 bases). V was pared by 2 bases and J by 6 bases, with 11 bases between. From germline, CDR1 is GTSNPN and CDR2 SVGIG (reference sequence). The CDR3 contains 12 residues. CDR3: CAWSPIRGEQYF. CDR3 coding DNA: TGTGCCTGGAGTCCAATCCGGGGCGAGCAGTACTTC.

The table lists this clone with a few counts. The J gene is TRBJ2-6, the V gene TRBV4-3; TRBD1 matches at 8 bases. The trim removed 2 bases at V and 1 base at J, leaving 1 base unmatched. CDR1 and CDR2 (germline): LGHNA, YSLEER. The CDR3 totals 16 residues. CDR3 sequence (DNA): TGCGCCAGCAGCCAAAGGACAGGGTCTGGGGCCAACGTCCTGACTTTC. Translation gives CASSQRTGSGANVLTF.

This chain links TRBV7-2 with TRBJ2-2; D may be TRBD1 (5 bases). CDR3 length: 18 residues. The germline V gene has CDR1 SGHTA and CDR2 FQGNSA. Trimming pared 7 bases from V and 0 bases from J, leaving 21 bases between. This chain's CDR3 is CASTDRFGRNTNTGELFF. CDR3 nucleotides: TGTGCCAGCACCGACAGATTTGGGCGGAATACGAACACCGGGGAGCTGTTTTTT. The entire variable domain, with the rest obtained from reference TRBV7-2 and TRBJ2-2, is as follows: GAGVSQSPSNKVTEKGKDVELRCDPISGHTALYWYRQSLGQGLEFLIYFQGNSAPDKSGLPSDRFSAERTGGSVSTLTIQRTQQEDSAVYLCASTDRFGRNTNTGELFFGEGSRLTVL.

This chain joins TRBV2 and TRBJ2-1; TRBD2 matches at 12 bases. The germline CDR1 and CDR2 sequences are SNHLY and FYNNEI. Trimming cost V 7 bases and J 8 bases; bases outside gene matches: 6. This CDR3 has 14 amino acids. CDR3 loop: CASILAGGVDEQFF. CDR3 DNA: TGTGCCAGCATACTAGCGGGAGGTGTCGATGAGCAGTTCTTC.